Below are 10 T cell receptor beta chains sequenced from a single sample in a study of identical twins. TCRdb reprocessed the 5' RACE reads via MiXCR and lists one record per CDR3 protein. Here the sample spans 220,000 or so distinct CDR3 sequences, about 7.3% being singletons. The sample also formed part of further work on yellow fever vaccine responses in identical twins.

Material for sequencing was memory (CD45RO+) T cells sorted from blood. These receptor sequences come from a young woman in good health.

This clonotype was seen ten or more times. The genes are TRBV10-3 and TRBJ2-2; unclear D gene. This CDR3 has 15 amino acids. Looked up from germline, CDR1 is ENHRY and CDR2 is SYGVKD. Trimming took 10 bases from V and 0 from J, leaving 15 bases between them. CDR3 sequence: CATVSTRANTGELFF. The CDR3, as DNA: TGTGCCACCGTTTCAACTCGGGCGAACACCGGGGAGCTGTTTTTT.

The table lists this clonotype with a few counts. The chain links TRBV9 to TRBJ2-7; D is unclear. Germline CDR1 is SGDLS and CDR2 is YYNGEE. This CDR3 comprises 12 residues. Trimming stripped 3 bases from V and 6 bases from J, with 10 bases between. In DNA form, the CDR3 reads TGTGCCAGCAGCGGCTCCGTTGGCGAGCAGTACTTC. Protein sequence: CASSGSVGEQYF.

Many counts were recorded for this clonotype. This rearrangement joins TRBV7-9 to TRBJ2-1; 7 nucleotides match TRBD2. Germline-derived CDR1 and CDR2 are SEHNR and FQNEAQ (reference sequence). With 5 bases clipped from V and 5 bases from J, the junction kept 9 bases outside the gene matches. The CDR3 consists of 15 residues. The CDR3 bases are TGTGCCAGCAGCGGACCCGGGACTACAAACAATGAGCAGTTCTTC. It yields the protein CASSGPGTTNNEQFF.

A few counts support this clonotype. The chain links TRBV11-2 to TRBJ1-2; the match to TRBD1 covers 7 bases. Germline CDR1 and CDR2: SGHAT and FQNNGV. The J segment lost 0 bases and the V segment lost 0 bases, leaving 4 bases of the junction unmatched. This CDR3 has 16 amino acids. In DNA, the CDR3 is TGTGCCAGCAGCTTAGACTCTGGACAGGCTAACTATGGCTACACCTTC. It codes for CASSLDSGQANYGYTF.

This sequence joins TRBV3-1 and TRBJ2-6; 8 nucleotides agree with TRBD1. From germline, CDR1 is LGHDT and CDR2 YNNKEL (reference sequence). Trimming removed 2 bases from V and 1 base from J; junction bases left unmatched: 7. This CDR3 region has 18 residues. Here the CDR3 reads CASSQYGQGRSGANVLTF. The CDR3 nucleotides read TGTGCCAGCAGCCAATATGGACAGGGAAGATCTGGGGCCAACGTCCTGACTTTC.

This clonotype has ten or more counts. The J gene is TRBJ1-1, the V gene TRBV28; D not resolved. Looked up from germline, CDR1 is MDHEN and CDR2 is SYDVKM. The CDR3 spans 14 residues. V was shortened by 3 bases and J by 7 bases, with 15 bases between the two germline ends. The CDR3 bases are TGTGCCAGCAGTTTGTTAGCGGGAGGCAGTGAAGCTTTCTTT. This encodes CASSLLAGGSEAFF.

This clonotype was picked up a small number of times. V is TRBV15 and J is TRBJ1-4; a possible D gene is TRBD1 (5 bases). Looked up from germline, CDR1 is LNHNV and CDR2 is YYDKDF (reference sequence). The CDR3 is made up of 15 amino acids. V was trimmed by 9 bases and J by 7 bases, leaving 21 bases between them. The CDR3 spells CATKPRGTGGEKLFF. CDR3 nucleotide sequence: TGTGCCACGAAACCCCGCGGGACGGGCGGTGAAAAACTGTTTTTT.

This sequence joins TRBV5-5 and TRBJ2-3, with TRBD2 identical over 7 bases. Per germline, CDR1 SGHKS and CDR2 YYEKEE (reference sequence). This CDR3 spans 17 amino acids. Trimming at V came to 4 bases and at J to 3 bases, leaving 14 bases not matched to a gene. DNA for the CDR3: TGTGCCAGCAGCGGAGGAGGGCGGGAGACCGGGACAGATACGCAGTATTTT. It encodes CASSGGGRETGTDTQYF. Full variable domain (remainder filled in from reference TRBV5-5 and TRBJ2-3): DAGVTQSPTHLIKTRGQQVTLRCSPISGHKSVSWYQQVLGQGPQFIFQYYEKEERGRGNFPDRFSARQFPNYSSELNVNALLLGDSALYLCASSGGGRETGTDTQYFGPGTRLTVL.

The chain links TRBV6-1 to TRBJ2-1, with 10 positions matching TRBD2. J gave up 3 bases and V 6 bases, and 5 bases lay outside the gene matches. The CDR3 extends over 15 amino acids. CDR1 and CDR2 (germline): MNHNS, SASEGT. The CDR3 nucleotides read TGTGCCAGCAGGCAAAGCGGGGGGGGCTACAATGAGCAGTTCTTC. Translating it yields CASRQSGGGYNEQFF.

The chain couples TRBV6-1 to TRBJ2-5, with TRBD2 identical over 10 bases. CDR3 length: 16 amino acids. With 6 bases clipped from V and 0 bases from J, the junction kept 7 bases outside the gene matches. Germline loops: CDR1 MNHNS, CDR2 SASEGT. Written as DNA, the CDR3 is TGTGCCAGCAGCTCCCTAACTAGCGGGAACCAAGAGACCCAGTACTTC. Translating it yields CASSSLTSGNQETQYF.